The 12 T cell receptor beta chains given below trace back to one sample, sequenced in a study of cytomegalovirus exposure and HLA in healthy donors. The PCR used 60 Vbeta and 13 Jbeta primers. Sequenced by immunoSEQ multiplex PCR; TCRdb stores in-frame clones only, minus some. The data show approximately 71,000 clones, around 72% seen once. Sequenced input: PBMCs. These receptors were taken from a middle-aged woman in good health and CMV-seropositive.

V gene TRBV6-1 combines with J gene TRBJ1-2, with TRBD1 matching over 8 bases. Looked up from germline, CDR1 is MNHNS and CDR2 is SASEGT. J was trimmed by 5 bases and V by 7 bases; bases with no gene match: 6. The CDR3 has 13 amino acids. This CDR3 is CASMMDRAYGYTF. The CDR3 DNA reads TGTGCCAGCATGATGGACAGGGCGTATGGCTACACCTTC.

This clone has only a few counts. The chain joins TRBV10-1 to TRBJ2-3; TRBD2 matches 12 bases. The CDR3 is 17 amino acids. Germline V CDR1 and CDR2: WNHNN, SYGVQD (reference sequence). Trimming removed 3 bases from V and 5 bases from J; junction bases left unmatched: 9. The CDR3 bases are TGCGCCAGCAGTGAAGGGCTAGCGGGGGGGCCCGAAGATACGCAGTATTTT. Translation: CASSEGLAGGPEDTQYF.

The chain carries TRBV14 and TRBJ1-1; D is undetermined. The CDR3 length is 14 residues. Per germline, CDR1 SGHDN and CDR2 FVKESK. The V gene lost 3 bases and the J gene lost 2 bases, with 10 bases spanning the gap. CDR3 loop: CASSQRDINTEAFF. The CDR3 DNA is TGTGCCAGCAGCCAGAGGGATATTAACACTGAAGCTTTCTTT. Full variable domain (rest looked up from reference TRBV14 and TRBJ1-1): EAGVTQFPSHSVIEKGQTVTLRCDPISGHDNLYWYRRVMGKEIKFLLHFVKESKQDESGMPNNRFLAERTGGTYSTLKVQPAELEDSGVYFCASSQRDINTEAFFGQGTRLTVV.

The chain combines TRBV5-8 with TRBJ1-1; TRBD1 agrees at 8 bases. Per the germline V gene, CDR1 is SGHTS and CDR2 is YDEGEE. After removal of 5 bases from V and 1 base from J, the junction contained 10 bases not matched to a gene. CDR3 length equals 16 residues. DNA of the CDR3: TGTGCCAGCAGAAGATTCCAGGGGGCTGCGAACACTGAAGCTTTCTTT. Translated: CASRRFQGAANTEAFF.

The CDR3 sequence: CASSRLMNQGDEQYF. For the CDR3, the DNA is TGTGCCAGCAGTCGGCTTATGAATCAGGGGGACGAGCAGTACTTC. This chain connects TRBV6-1 to TRBJ2-7, with TRBD1 matching 7 bases. The junction had 12 bases not matched to a gene; V was cut back by 5 bases and J by 5 bases. From germline, CDR1 is MNHNS and CDR2 SASEGT. The CDR3 covers 15 residues.

A single count supports this clone. This rearrangement joins TRBV4-2 to TRBJ1-5; tentative D call: TRBD1 (5 bases). The CDR3 extends over 16 amino acids. The germline V and J ends were trimmed by 4 bases and 5 bases, with 18 bases remaining between them. Germline loops: CDR1 LGHNA, CDR2 YNFKEQ. The CDR3 region is CASSRLGAGPDQPQHF. CDR3 coding DNA: TGTGCCAGCAGCCGTCTCGGGGCGGGGCCGGATCAGCCCCAGCATTTT.

The chain employs TRBV11-2 and TRBJ2-7; TRBD1 is a possible D gene (5 bases). This CDR3 region has 16 residues. Trimming cost V 5 bases and J 1 base, with 18 bases left between them. Germline V gene sequence: CDR1 SGHAT, CDR2 FQNNGV. CDR3 in DNA: TGTGCCAGCAGCCCCATAGGCCGGACATCGTCCTACGAGCAGTACTTC. Protein: CASSPIGRTSSYEQYF.

The chain is built from TRBV7-6 and TRBJ2-1, with D unresolved. The CDR3 has 11 residues. The germline gives CDR1 SGHVS, CDR2 FNYEAQ. The V gene lost 5 bases and the J gene lost 6 bases, with 5 bases spanning the gap. CDR3 residues: CASSRRNEQFF. The CDR3 region has the DNA TGTGCCAGCAGCCGTCGCAATGAGCAGTTCTTC.

This clone turned up a few times. V and J are TRBV4-2 and TRBJ2-1, with D tentatively TRBD1 (6 bases). The CDR3 sequence is 14 residues long. V gave up 5 bases and J gave up 8 bases, with 16 bases separating them. The germline V gene encodes CDR1 LGHNA and CDR2 YNFKEQ. The CDR3 region is CASSLLGASDEQFF. The CDR3, as DNA: TGTGCCAGCAGCTTACTGGGGGCGTCCGATGAGCAGTTCTTC.

This clone was recorded once. The genes are TRBV5-1 and TRBJ1-2, with D possibly matching TRBD1 (5 bases). Trimming stripped 4 bases from V and 4 bases from J, with 8 bases between. Germline CDR1 SGHRS, CDR2 YFSETQ. This CDR3 region has 12 residues. The CDR3 coding sequence is TGCGCCAGCAGCGGTCAGGGCTATGGCTACACCTTC. This sequence encodes CASSGQGYGYTF.

The V and J genes are TRBV7-2 and TRBJ2-7; 11 nucleotides agree with TRBD1. Germline V gene lookup returns CDR1 SGHTA and CDR2 FQGNSA. There are 15 residues in the CDR3. After removal of 3 bases from V and 1 base from J, the junction contained 2 bases not matched to a gene. This CDR3 reads CASSFGTGGSYEQYF. Here the CDR3 DNA reads TGTGCCAGCAGCTTTGGGACAGGGGGATCCTACGAGCAGTACTTC.

A word on this clone: This specimen includes other DNA sequences encoding the same CDR3. This chain joins TRBV5-6 and TRBJ1-5, with 7 positions matching TRBD1. Germline V gives CDR1 SGHDT, CDR2 YYEEEE. This CDR3 is 15 amino acids long. V was pared by 4 bases and J by 0 bases, with 4 bases of the junction left unmatched. CDR3 loop: CASSLTGYSNQPQHF. The CDR3 region has the DNA TGTGCCAGCAGCCTGACAGGGTATAGCAATCAGCCCCAGCATTTT.